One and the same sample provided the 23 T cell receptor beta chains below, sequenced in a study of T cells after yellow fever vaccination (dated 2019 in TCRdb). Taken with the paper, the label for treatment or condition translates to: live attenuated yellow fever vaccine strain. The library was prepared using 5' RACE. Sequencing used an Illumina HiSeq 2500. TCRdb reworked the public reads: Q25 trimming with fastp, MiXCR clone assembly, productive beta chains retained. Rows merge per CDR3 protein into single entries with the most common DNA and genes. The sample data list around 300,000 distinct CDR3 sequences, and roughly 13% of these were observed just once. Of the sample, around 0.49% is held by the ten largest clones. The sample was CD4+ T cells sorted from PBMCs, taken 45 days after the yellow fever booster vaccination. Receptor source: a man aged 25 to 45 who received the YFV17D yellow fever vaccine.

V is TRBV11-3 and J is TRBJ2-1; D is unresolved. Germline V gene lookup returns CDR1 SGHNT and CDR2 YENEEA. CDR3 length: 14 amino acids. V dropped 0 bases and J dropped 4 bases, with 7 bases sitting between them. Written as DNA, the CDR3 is TGTGCCAGCAGCTTAGAATTGCTGTACAATGAGCAGTTCTTC. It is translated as CASSLELLYNEQFF.

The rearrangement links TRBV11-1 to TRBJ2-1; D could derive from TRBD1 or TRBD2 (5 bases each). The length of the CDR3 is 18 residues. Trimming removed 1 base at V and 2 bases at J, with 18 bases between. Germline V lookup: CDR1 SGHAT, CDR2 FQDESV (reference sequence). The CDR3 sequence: CASSLVGWGIPAYNEQFF. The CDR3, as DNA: TGTGCCAGCAGCTTAGTGGGTTGGGGGATACCCGCCTACAATGAGCAGTTCTTC.

This CDR3 is CSARDWSGRSPYEQYF. The DNA of the CDR3 is TGCAGTGCTAGAGATTGGAGCGGGCGAAGCCCCTACGAGCAGTACTTC. This chain uses TRBV20-1 with TRBJ2-7, with a tentative D call TRBD2 (6 bases). In germline, CDR1 is DFQATT, CDR2 SNEGSKA (reference sequence). The V end lost 0 bases, the J end lost 2 bases, and 17 bases lay between the germline ends. The CDR3 loop spans 16 amino acids.

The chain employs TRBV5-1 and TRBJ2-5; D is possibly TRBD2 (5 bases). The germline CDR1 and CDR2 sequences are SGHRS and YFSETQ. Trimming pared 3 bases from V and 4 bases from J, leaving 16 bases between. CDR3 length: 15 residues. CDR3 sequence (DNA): TGCGCCAGCAGCTCCAACCCCGGGATATTAGAGACCCAGTACTTC. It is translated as CASSSNPGILETQYF. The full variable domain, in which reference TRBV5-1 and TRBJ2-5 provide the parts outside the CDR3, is KAGVTQTPRYLIKTRGQQVTLSCSPISGHRSVSWYQQTPGQGLQFLFEYFSETQRNKGNFPGRFSGRQFSNSRSEMNVSTLELGDSALYLCASSSNPGILETQYFGPGTRLLVL.

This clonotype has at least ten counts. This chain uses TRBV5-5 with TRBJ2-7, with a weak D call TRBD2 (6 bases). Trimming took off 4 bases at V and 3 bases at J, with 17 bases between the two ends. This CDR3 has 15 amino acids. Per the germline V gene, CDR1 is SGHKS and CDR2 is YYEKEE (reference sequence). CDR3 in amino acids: CASSPTGTHHYEQYF. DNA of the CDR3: TGTGCCAGCAGCCCCACCGGGACTCACCACTACGAGCAGTACTTC.

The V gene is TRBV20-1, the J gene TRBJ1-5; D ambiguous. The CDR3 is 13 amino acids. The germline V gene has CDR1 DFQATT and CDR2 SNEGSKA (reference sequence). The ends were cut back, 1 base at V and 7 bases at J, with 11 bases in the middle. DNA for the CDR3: TGCAGTGCTAGAGCGGGGTGGAGACAGCCCCAGCATTTT. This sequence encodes CSARAGWRQPQHF.

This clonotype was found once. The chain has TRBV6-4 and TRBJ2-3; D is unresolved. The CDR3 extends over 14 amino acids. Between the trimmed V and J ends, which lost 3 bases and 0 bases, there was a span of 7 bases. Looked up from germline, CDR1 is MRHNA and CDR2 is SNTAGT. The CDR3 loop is CASSETASTDTQYF. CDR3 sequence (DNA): TGTGCCAGCAGTGAGACGGCGAGCACAGATACGCAGTATTTT.

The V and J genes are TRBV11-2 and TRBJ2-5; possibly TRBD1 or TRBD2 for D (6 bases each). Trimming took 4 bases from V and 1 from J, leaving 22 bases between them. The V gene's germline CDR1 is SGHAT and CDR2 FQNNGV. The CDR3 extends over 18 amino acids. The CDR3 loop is CASSSGANKERVQETQYF. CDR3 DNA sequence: TGTGCCAGCAGCTCGGGGGCAAATAAAGAACGGGTCCAAGAGACCCAGTACTTC.

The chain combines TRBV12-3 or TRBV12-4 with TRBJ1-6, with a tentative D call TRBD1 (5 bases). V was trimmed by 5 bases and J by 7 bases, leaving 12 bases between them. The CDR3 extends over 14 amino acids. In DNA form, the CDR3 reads TGTGCCAGCAGTCTTAGGGGTGGGAATTCACCCCTCCACTTT. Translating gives CASSLRGGNSPLHF.

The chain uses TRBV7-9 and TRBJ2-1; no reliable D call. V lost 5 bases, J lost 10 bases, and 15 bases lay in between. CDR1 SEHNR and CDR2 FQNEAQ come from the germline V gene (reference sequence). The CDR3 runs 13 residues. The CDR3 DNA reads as TGTGCCAGCAGCCCGGGCGACTTGAGGGAGCAGTTCTTC. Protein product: CASSPGDLREQFF. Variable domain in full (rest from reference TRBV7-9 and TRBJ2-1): DTGVSQNPRHKITKRGQNVTFRCDPISEHNRLYWYRQTLGQGPEFLTYFQNEAQLEKSRLLSDRFSAERPKGSFSTLEIQRTEQGDSAMYLCASSPGDLREQFFGPGTRLTVL.

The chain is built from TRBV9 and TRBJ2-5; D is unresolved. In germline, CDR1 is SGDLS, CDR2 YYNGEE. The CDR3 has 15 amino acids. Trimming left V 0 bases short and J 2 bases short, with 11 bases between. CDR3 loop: CASSVAGLRQETQYF. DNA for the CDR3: TGTGCCAGCAGCGTAGCGGGTCTCCGGCAAGAGACCCAGTACTTC.

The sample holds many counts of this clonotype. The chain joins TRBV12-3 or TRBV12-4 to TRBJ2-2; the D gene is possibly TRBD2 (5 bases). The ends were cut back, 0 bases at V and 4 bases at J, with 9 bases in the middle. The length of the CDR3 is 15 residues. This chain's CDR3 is CASSLAGVGTGELFF. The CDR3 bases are TGTGCCAGCAGTTTAGCGGGAGTGGGCACCGGGGAGCTGTTTTTT.

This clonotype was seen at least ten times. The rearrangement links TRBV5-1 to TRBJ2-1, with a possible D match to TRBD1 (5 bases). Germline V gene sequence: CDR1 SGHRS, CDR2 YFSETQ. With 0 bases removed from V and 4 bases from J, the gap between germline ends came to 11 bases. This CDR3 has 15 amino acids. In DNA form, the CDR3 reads TGCGCCAGCAGCTTGGGCACAGGTACTTACAATGAGCAGTTCTTC. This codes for CASSLGTGTYNEQFF.

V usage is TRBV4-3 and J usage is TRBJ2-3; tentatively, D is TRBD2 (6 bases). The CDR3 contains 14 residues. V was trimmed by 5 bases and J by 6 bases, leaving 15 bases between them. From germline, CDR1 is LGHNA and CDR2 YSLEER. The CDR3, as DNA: TGCGCCAGCAGCGAGCGCGGGGCCTCGGATACGCAGTATTTT. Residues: CASSERGASDTQYF.

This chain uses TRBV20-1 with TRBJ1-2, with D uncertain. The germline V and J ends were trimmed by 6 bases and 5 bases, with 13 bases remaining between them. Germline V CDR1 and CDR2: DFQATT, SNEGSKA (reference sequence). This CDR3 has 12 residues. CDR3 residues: CSAPWAGYGYTF. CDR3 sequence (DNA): TGCAGTGCCCCCTGGGCGGGGTATGGCTACACCTTC.

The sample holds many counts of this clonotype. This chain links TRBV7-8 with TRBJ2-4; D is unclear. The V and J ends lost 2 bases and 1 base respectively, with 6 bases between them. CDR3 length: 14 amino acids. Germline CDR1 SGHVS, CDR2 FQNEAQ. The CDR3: CASSLSLAKNIQYF. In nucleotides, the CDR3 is TGTGCCAGCAGCTTAAGCCTGGCCAAAAACATTCAGTACTTC.

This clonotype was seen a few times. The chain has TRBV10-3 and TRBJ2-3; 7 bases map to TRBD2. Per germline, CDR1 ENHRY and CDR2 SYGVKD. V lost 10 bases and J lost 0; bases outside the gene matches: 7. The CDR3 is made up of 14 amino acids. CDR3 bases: TGTGCCACATCGTTGGGGGGGAGCACAGATACGCAGTATTTT. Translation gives CATSLGGSTDTQYF.

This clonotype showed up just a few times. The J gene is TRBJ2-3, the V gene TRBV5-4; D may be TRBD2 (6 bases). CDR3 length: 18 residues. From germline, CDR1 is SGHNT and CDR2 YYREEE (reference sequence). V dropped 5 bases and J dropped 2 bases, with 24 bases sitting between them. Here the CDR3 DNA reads TGTGCCAGCAGGGTGGGAGGCGAGGGTTTCCCCTCCACAGATACGCAGTATTTT. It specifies CASRVGGEGFPSTDTQYF.

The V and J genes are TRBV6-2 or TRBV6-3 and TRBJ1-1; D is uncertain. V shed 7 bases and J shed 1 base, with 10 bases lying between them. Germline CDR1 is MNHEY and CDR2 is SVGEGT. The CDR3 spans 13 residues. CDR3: CASTMDGNTEAFF. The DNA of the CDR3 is TGTGCCAGCACCATGGACGGGAACACTGAAGCTTTCTTT.

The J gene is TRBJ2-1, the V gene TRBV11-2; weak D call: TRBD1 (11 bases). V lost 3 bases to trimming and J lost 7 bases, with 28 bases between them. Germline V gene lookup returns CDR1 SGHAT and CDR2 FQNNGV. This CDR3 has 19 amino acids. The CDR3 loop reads CASSFGQGAIAGGRNEQFF. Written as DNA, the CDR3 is TGTGCCAGCAGCTTTGGACAGGGGGCAATAGCGGGAGGCAGGAATGAGCAGTTCTTC.

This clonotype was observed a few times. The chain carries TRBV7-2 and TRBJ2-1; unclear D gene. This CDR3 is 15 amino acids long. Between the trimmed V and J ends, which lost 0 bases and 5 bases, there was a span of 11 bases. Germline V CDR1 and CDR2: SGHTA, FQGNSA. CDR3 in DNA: TGTGCCAGCAGCTTAGCCAGGACCGAAAACAATGAGCAGTTCTTC. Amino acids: CASSLARTENNEQFF. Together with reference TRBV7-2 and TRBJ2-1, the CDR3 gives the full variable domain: GAGVSQSPSNKVTEKGKDVELRCDPISGHTALYWYRQSLGQGLEFLIYFQGNSAPDKSGLPSDRFSAERTGGSVSTLTIQRTQQEDSAVYLCASSLARTENNEQFFGPGTRLTVL.

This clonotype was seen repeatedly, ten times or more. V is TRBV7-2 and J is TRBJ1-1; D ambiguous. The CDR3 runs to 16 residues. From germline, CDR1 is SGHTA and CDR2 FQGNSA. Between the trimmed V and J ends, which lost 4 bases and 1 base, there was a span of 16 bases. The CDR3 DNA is TGTGCCAGCAGCTCGGGCCTCTATAGCAGGAACACTGAAGCTTTCTTT. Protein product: CASSSGLYSRNTEAFF.

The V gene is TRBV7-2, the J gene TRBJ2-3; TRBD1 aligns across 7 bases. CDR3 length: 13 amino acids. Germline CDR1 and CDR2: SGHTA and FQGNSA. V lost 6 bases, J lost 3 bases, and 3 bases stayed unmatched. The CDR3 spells CASSEQGTDTQYF. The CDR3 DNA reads TGTGCCAGCAGTGAACAGGGGACAGATACGCAGTATTTT.